The 4 T cell receptor beta chains below all came from one sample that was sequenced in a study of Ad26.COV2.S vaccination and SARS-CoV-2 variants (dated by TCRdb to about 2021). The protocol used for the library was the immunoSEQ multiplex PCR assay. The clones in this table, taken by TCRdb from immuneACCESS, are in-frame only. Not every clone is retained; where verified, under half of the shortfall comes from an unresolved V gene, and the cause of the rest is unknown. The table for this sample lists about 680,000 clones; 89% of them were counted only once. The ten most abundant clones make up about 1.5% of the sample. What this sample's treatment or condition label stands for: roughly 20 received Ad26.COV2.S at low or high dose, single or two shots; five or six received placebo; per-sample allocation not given. Repertoires of vaccine and placebo recipients were sequenced from samples collected on day 63 after the first injection.

Sequenced material: peripheral blood, taken in a trial of Ad26.COV2.S vaccine versus placebo. These receptors came from a person between 18 and 65 years old who received the Ad26.COV2.S COVID-19 vaccine or a placebo.

V and J are TRBV3-1 (or the pseudogene TRBV3-2) and TRBJ1-5; D may be TRBD1 (5 bases). The V gene's germline CDR1 is LGHDT and CDR2 YNNKEL (reference sequence). The CDR3 totals 14 residues. Trimming left V 3 bases short and J 8 bases short, with 14 bases between. CDR3 bases: TGTGCCAGCAGCCAGGTCCGGGACGGTAAGCCCCAGCATTTT. It is translated as CASSQVRDGKPQHF.

This rearrangement joins TRBV10-1 to TRBJ2-3; 7 positions match TRBD2. The CDR3 runs 16 residues. V lost 3 bases, J lost 3 bases, and 9 bases stayed unmatched. CDR1 is WNHNN and CDR2 is SYGVQD in the germline V gene (reference sequence). CDR3 in DNA: TGCGCCAGCAGTGAACAGTCAGCGGGAAGGACAGATACGCAGTATTTT. Translation gives CASSEQSAGRTDTQYF.

The chain combines TRBV9 with TRBJ1-6; D possibly corresponds to TRBD1 (6 bases). The CDR3 totals 15 residues. Germline V gene data show CDR1 as SGDLS and CDR2 as YYNGEE. Trimming shortened V by 0 bases and J by 8 bases, and 12 bases separated the two germline ends. CDR3 coding DNA: TGTGCCAGCAGCGTAGAGGACAGCTACTATTCACCCCTCCACTTT. Translating gives CASSVEDSYYSPLHF. Filled out from reference TRBV9 and TRBJ1-6, the complete variable domain reads DSGVTQTPKHLITATGQRVTLRCSPRSGDLSVYWYQQSLDQGLQFLIQYYNGEERAKGNILERFSAQQFPDLHSELNLSSLELGDSALYFCASSVEDSYYSPLHFGNGTRLTVT.

This clone was counted a few times. Other DNA variants within this sample encode the same CDR3. This sequence joins TRBV5-1 and TRBJ1-4; no reliable D call. From germline, CDR1 is SGHRS and CDR2 YFSETQ. CDR3 size: 13 residues. Trimming removed 4 bases at V and 0 bases at J, with 4 bases between. The chain's CDR3 is CASSTATNEKLFF. CDR3 DNA: TGCGCCAGCAGCACGGCAACTAATGAAAAACTGTTTTTT.